These 8 T cell receptor beta chains came from one sample sequenced in a study of identical twins. One entry per CDR3 protein results from TCRdb running MiXCR on the 5' RACE reads. The sample consists of 400,000 to 550,000 distinct CDR3 sequences, roughly 21% of them appearing once. These data also featured in a second study, about T cells expressing NK-cell markers.

Sequencing used CD4+ T cells sorted from blood. These receptors all come from a woman between 18 and 29 years old in good health.

The V gene is TRBV6-1, the J gene TRBJ2-7; 8 bases map to TRBD1. The junction had 7 bases not matched to a gene; V was cut back by 6 bases and J by 3 bases. The CDR3 spans 14 residues. The germline V gene encodes CDR1 MNHNS and CDR2 SASEGT. Here the CDR3 DNA reads TGTGCCAGCAGCCCGGGACAGGTTCGCTACGAGCAGTACTTC. Protein: CASSPGQVRYEQYF.

The chain has TRBV6-1 and TRBJ2-7, with 10 bases fitting TRBD2. The CDR3 contains 15 residues. With 7 bases clipped from V and 0 bases from J, the junction kept 6 bases outside the gene matches. Germline-derived CDR1 and CDR2 are MNHNS and SASEGT. CDR3 DNA: TGTGCCAGCAAGCTGGTAGCGGGGGGCTCCTACGAGCAGTACTTC. Translating gives CASKLVAGGSYEQYF.

This chain connects TRBV20-1 to TRBJ2-3, with 7 bases aligning to TRBD1. V shed 5 bases, J shed 6 bases, and the junction held 8 bases outside the gene matches. The CDR3 totals 13 residues. Germline CDR1 and CDR2: DFQATT and SNEGSKA (reference sequence). The CDR3 sequence is CSAFQGVGDTQYF. The CDR3 bases are TGCAGTGCTTTTCAGGGGGTAGGGGATACGCAGTATTTT.

This clonotype was observed a few times. This chain links TRBV7-2 with TRBJ2-2; no clear D gene. Germline V gene sequence: CDR1 SGHTA, CDR2 FQGNSA. Trimming shortened V by 5 bases and J by 7 bases, and 14 bases separated the two germline ends. The CDR3 is made up of 14 amino acids. The CDR3 DNA reads TGTGCCAGCAGCCGTTCGTTGGGTTTCGGGGAGCTGTTTTTT. It encodes CASSRSLGFGELFF.

The chain couples TRBV7-2 to TRBJ2-7; TRBD2 matches 11 bases. The CDR3 is 15 residues long. CDR1 SGHTA and CDR2 FQGNSA come from the germline V gene. The V and J ends lost 5 bases and 4 bases, in that order; junction bases with no gene match: 7. CDR3 amino acids: CASSRTSGSQYEQYF. The CDR3 bases are TGTGCCAGCAGCCGCACTAGCGGGAGCCAGTACGAGCAGTACTTC.

This clonotype turned up a few times. V is TRBV5-1 and J is TRBJ2-7, with a possible D match to TRBD2 (7 bases). V was pared by 5 bases and J by 3 bases, with 21 bases between. The length of the CDR3 is 16 residues. Germline CDR1 and CDR2: SGHRS and YFSETQ. The DNA for the CDR3 is TGCGCCAGCAGAAGGGGGGAGGGCCAGGGGTTCTACGAGCAGTACTTC. Its protein is CASRRGEGQGFYEQYF.

A few counts support this clonotype. The chain couples TRBV5-1 to TRBJ2-7; 11 bases fit TRBD1. Trimming took 4 bases from V and 6 from J; bases not matched to a gene: 6. This CDR3 comprises 14 residues. Germline V CDR1 and CDR2: SGHRS, YFSETQ. CDR3 DNA: TGCGCCAGCAGCCATGGACAGGGGGCGGGCGAGCAGTACTTC. Amino acids: CASSHGQGAGEQYF.

The rearrangement links TRBV28 to TRBJ2-3; D is possibly TRBD2 (7 bases). Germline CDR1 MDHEN, CDR2 SYDVKM. Trimming took off 6 bases at V and 1 base at J, with 17 bases between the two ends. The CDR3 consists of 16 residues. The CDR3 DNA is TGTGCCAGCAGCTCGGCAGGGGCGGGGGGCACAGATACGCAGTATTTT. This encodes CASSSAGAGGTDTQYF.